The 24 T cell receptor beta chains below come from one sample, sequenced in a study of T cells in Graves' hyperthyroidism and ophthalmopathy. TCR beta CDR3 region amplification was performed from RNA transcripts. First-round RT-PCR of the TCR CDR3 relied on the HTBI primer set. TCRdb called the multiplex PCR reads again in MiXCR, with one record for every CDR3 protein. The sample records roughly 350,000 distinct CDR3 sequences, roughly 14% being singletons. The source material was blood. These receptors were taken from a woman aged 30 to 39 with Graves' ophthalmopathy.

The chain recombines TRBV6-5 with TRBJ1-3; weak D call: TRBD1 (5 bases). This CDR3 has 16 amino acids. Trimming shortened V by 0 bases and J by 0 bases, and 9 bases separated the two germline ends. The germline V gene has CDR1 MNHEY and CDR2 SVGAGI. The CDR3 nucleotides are TGTGCCAGCAGTTACTCGGACAACCTCTCTGGAAACACCATATATTTT. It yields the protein CASSYSDNLSGNTIYF.

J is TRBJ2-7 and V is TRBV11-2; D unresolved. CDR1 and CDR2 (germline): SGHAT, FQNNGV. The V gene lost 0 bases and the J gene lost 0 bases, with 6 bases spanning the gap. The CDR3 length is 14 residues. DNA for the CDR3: TGTGCCAGCAGCTTAGAAAGGACCTCCTACGAGCAGTACTTC. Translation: CASSLERTSYEQYF.

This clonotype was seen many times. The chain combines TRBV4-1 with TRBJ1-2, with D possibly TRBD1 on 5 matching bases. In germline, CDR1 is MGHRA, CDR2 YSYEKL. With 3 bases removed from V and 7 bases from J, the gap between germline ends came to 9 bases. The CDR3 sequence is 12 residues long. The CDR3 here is CASSHQGRGYTF. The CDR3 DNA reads TGCGCCAGCAGCCATCAGGGACGTGGCTACACCTTC.

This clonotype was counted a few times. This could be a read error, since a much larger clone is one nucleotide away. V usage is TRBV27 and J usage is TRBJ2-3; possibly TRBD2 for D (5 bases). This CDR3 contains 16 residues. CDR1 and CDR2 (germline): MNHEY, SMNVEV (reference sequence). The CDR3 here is CASSSNVGRRTDTKYF. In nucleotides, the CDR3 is TGTGCCAGCAGCTCCAATGTAGGGAGAAGGACGGATACGAAGTATTTT.

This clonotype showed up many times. In nucleotides, the CDR3 is TGTGCCACCGTCAGGACAGGAGAACACTCCTACGAGCAGTACTTC. It yields the protein CATVRTGEHSYEQYF. V usage is TRBV24-1 and J usage is TRBJ2-7, with 7 bases fitting TRBD1. This CDR3 is 15 amino acids long. Germline values: CDR1 KGHDR, CDR2 SFDVKD. Trimming removed 9 bases from V and 0 bases from J; junction bases left unmatched: 10.

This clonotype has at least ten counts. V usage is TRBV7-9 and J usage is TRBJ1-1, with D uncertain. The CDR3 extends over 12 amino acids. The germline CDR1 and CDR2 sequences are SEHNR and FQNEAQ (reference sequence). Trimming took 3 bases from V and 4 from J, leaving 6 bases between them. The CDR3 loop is CASSLVVTEAFF. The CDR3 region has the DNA TGTGCCAGCAGCTTGGTAGTCACTGAAGCTTTCTTT.

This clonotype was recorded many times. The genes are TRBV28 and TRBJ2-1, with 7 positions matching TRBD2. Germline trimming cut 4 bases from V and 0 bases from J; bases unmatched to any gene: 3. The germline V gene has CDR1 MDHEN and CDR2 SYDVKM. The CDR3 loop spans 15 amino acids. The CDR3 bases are TGTGCCAGCAGTTCCCTAGCGGTCTCCTACAATGAGCAGTTCTTC. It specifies CASSSLAVSYNEQFF.

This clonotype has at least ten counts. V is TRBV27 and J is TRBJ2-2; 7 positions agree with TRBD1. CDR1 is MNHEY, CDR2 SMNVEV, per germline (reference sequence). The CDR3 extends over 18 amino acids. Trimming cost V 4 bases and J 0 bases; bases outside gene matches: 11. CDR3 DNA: TGTGCCAGCAGTTACAAAGCCAGGGGGAACGCGAACACCGGGGAGCTGTTTTTT. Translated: CASSYKARGNANTGELFF.

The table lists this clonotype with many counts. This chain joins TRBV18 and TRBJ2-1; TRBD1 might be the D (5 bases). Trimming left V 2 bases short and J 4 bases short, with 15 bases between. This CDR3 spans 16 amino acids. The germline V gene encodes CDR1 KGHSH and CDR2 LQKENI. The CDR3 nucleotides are TGTGCCAGCTCACCAAGGCAACAGGACCTTTACAATGAGCAGTTCTTC. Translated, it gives CASSPRQQDLYNEQFF.

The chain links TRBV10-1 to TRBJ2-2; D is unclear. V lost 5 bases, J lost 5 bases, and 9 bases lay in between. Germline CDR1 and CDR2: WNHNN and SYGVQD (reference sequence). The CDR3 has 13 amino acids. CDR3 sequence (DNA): TGCGCCAGCAGTCGAATCGGGACCGGGGAGCTGTTTTTT. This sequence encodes CASSRIGTGELFF.

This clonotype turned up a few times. The CDR3 spells CASSSLDRGLAEAFF. The CDR3 DNA is TGTGCCAGCAGCTCCTTGGACAGGGGGCTCGCTGAAGCTTTCTTT. The chain joins TRBV5-6 to TRBJ1-1, with 11 bases that match TRBD1. This CDR3 comprises 15 residues. Germline CDR1 is SGHDT and CDR2 is YYEEEE. The junction had 7 bases not matched to a gene; V was cut back by 3 bases and J by 6 bases.

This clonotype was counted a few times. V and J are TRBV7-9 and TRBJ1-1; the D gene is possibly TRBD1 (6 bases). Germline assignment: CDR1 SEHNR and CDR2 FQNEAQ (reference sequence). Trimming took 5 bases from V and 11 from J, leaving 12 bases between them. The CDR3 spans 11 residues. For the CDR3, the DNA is TGTGCCAGCAGCCTCACAGGGAGGGCTTTCTTT. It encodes CASSLTGRAFF.

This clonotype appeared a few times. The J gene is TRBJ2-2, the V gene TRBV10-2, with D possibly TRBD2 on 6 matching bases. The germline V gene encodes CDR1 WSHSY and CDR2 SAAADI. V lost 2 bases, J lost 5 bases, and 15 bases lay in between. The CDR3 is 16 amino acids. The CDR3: CASSEVGGAETGELFF. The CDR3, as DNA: TGCGCCAGCAGTGAGGTCGGAGGGGCGGAGACCGGGGAGCTGTTTTTT.

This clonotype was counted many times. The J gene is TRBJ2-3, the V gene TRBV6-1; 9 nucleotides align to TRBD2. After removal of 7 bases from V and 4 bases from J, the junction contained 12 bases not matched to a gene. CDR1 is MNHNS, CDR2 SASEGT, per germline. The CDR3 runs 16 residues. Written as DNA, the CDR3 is TGTGCCAGCATGATTGCTAGCGGGAATGGGGCAGATACGCAGTATTTT. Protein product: CASMIASGNGADTQYF.

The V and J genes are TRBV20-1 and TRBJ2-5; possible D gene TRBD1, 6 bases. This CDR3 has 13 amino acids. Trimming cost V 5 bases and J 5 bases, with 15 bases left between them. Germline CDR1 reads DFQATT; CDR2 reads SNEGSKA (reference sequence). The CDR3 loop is CSAGRTVGETQYF. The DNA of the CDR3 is TGCAGTGCTGGCAGGACAGTGGGGGAGACCCAGTACTTC.

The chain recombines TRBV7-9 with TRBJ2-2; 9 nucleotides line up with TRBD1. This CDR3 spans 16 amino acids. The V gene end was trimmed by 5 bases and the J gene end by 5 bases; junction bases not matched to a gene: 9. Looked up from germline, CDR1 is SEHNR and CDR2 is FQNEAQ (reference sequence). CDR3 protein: CASSPPGTGKTGELFF. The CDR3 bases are TGTGCCAGCAGCCCTCCCGGGACAGGGAAGACCGGGGAGCTGTTTTTT.

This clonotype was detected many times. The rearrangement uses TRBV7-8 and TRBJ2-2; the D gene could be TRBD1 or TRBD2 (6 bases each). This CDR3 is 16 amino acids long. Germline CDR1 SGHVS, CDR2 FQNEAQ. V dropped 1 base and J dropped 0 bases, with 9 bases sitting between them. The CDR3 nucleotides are TGTGCCAGCAGCTTAGAGGGGGGATCGAACACCGGGGAGCTGTTTTTT. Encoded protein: CASSLEGGSNTGELFF.

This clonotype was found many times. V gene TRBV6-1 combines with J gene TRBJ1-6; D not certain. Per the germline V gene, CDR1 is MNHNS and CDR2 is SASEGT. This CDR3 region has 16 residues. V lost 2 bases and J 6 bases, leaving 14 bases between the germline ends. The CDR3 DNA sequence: TGTGCCAGCAGTGAAAGTCGGGGATCACGTAATTCACCCCTCCACTTT. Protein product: CASSESRGSRNSPLHF.

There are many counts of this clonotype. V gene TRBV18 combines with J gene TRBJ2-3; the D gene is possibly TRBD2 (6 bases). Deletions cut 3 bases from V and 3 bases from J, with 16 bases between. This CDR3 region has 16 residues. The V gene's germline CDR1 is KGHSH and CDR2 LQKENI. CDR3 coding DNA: TGTGCCAGCTCACCCGGAGGGGCAGGGACTACAGATACGCAGTATTTT. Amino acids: CASSPGGAGTTDTQYF.

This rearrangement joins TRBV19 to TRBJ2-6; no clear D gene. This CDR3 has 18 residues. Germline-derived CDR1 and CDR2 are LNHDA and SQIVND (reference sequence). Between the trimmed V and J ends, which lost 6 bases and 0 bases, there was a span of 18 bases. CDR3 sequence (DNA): TGTGCCAGTAGCTACAGCGACCTGGGCCCCTCTGGGGCCAACGTCCTGACTTTC. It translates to CASSYSDLGPSGANVLTF.

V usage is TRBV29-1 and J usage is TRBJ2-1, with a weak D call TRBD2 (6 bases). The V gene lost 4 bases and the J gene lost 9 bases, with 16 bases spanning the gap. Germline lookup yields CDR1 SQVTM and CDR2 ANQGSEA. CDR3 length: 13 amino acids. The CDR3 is CSVAGLKESEQFF. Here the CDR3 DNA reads TGCAGCGTTGCCGGACTAAAAGAAAGTGAGCAGTTCTTC.

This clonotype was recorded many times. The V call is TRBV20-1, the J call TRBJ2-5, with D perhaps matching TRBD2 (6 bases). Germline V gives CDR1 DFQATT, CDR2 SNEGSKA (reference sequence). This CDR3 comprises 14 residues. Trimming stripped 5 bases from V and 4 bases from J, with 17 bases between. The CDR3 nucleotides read TGCAGTGCTGAAGACTGGGCCGGGGGAGAGACCCAGTACTTC. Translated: CSAEDWAGGETQYF.

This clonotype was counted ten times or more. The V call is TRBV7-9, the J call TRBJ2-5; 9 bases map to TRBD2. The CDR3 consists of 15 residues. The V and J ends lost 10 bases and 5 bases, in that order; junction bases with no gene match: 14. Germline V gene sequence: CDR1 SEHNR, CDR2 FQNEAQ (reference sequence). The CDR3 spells CATLQRASGVETQYF. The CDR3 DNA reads TGTGCCACCCTCCAAAGGGCTAGCGGGGTTGAGACCCAGTACTTC.

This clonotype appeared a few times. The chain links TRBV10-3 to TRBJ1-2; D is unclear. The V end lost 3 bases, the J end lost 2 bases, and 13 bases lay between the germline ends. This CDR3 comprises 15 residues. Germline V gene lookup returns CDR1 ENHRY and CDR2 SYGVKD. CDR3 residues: CAISEWNVFNYGYTF. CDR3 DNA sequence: TGTGCCATCAGTGAATGGAATGTCTTCAACTATGGCTACACCTTC.